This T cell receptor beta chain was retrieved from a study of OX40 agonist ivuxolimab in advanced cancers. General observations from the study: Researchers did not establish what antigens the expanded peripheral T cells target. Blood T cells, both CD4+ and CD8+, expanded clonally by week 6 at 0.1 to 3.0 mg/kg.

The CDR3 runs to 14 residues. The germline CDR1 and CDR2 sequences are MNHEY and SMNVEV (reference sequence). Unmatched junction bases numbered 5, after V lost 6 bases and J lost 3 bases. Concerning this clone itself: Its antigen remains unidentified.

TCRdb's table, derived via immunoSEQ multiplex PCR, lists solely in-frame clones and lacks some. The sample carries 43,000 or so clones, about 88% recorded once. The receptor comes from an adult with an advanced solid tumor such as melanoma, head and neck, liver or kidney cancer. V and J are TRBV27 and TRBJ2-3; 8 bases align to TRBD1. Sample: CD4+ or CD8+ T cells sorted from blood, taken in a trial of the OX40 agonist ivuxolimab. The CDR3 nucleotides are TGTGCCAGCAGGGACAGGGTTTTTACAGATACGCAGTATTTT. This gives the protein CASRDRVFTDTQYF.